What follows are 29 T cell receptor beta chains derived from one specimen sequenced in a study of blood T cell repertoires in COVID-19. Sequenced by immunoSEQ multiplex PCR; TCRdb stores in-frame clones only, minus some. This table holds some 130,000 clones, 75% to 90% found once. The sequencing input was peripheral blood. All receptors derive from an older man with acute or convalescent COVID-19.

The J gene is TRBJ1-6, the V gene TRBV6-5; 7 nucleotides agree with TRBD1. The V gene's germline CDR1 is MNHEY and CDR2 SVGAGI. The V segment lost 7 bases and the J segment 7 bases; nucleotides outside the gene matches: 10. The CDR3 sequence is 15 residues long. CDR3 DNA: TGTGCCAGCATTGGACAGGCATTTAGGAATTCACCCCTCCACTTT. Protein sequence: CASIGQAFRNSPLHF.

The CDR3 bases are TGTGCCATCAGTGATGTACGGAGCGGCACTGAAGCTTTCTTT. Protein: CAISDVRSGTEAFF. The chain carries TRBV10-3 and TRBJ1-1; D not resolved. The V and J ends lost 3 bases and 4 bases respectively, with 12 bases between them. Per germline, CDR1 ENHRY and CDR2 SYGVKD. The CDR3 loop spans 14 amino acids.

This chain joins TRBV6-1 and TRBJ1-2; D unresolved. This CDR3 has 11 residues. CDR1 and CDR2 from the germline V gene are MNHNS and SASEGT. V was shortened by 7 bases and J by 8 bases, with 11 bases between the two germline ends. Here the CDR3 reads CASTREGGYTF. The CDR3 nucleotides are TGTGCCAGCACGAGGGAAGGAGGCTACACCTTC.

This clone showed up just a few times. This chain uses TRBV2 with TRBJ1-4; TRBD1 might be the D (5 bases). CDR1 is SNHLY, CDR2 FYNNEI, per germline. This CDR3 has 14 amino acids. Trimming left V 4 bases short and J 2 bases short, with 8 bases between. Here the CDR3 reads CASSVGVTNEKLFF. The CDR3 nucleotides read TGTGCCAGCAGTGTAGGGGTTACTAATGAAAAACTGTTTTTT.

The V call is TRBV19, the J call TRBJ2-7; D is undetermined. The V end was cut by 5 bases, the J end by 0 bases, with 8 bases between. The CDR3 sequence is 13 residues long. Germline V lookup: CDR1 LNHDA, CDR2 SQIVND (reference sequence). The CDR3 bases are TGTGCCAGTAGTTTATACAACTCCTACGAGCAGTACTTC. Encoded protein: CASSLYNSYEQYF.

The chain uses TRBV5-5 and TRBJ2-1; TRBD1 matches at 9 bases. The CDR3 length is 15 residues. V lost 3 bases, J lost 2 bases, and 3 bases stayed unmatched. Germline V CDR1 and CDR2: SGHKS, YYEKEE (reference sequence). Here the CDR3 DNA reads TGTGCCAGCAGCTCCAGACAGGGGGCCTACAATGAGCAGTTCTTC. Amino acid sequence: CASSSRQGAYNEQFF.

The rearrangement links TRBV4-1 to TRBJ2-1, with D possibly TRBD2 on 5 matching bases. The length of the CDR3 is 16 residues. Trimming shortened V by 1 base and J by 7 bases, and 17 bases separated the two germline ends. Germline-derived CDR1 and CDR2 are MGHRA and YSYEKL. CDR3 region: CASSQGLGSSRNEQFF. The CDR3 nucleotides read TGCGCCAGCAGCCAAGGCCTGGGGAGTTCGCGGAATGAGCAGTTCTTC.

This clone was counted between two and nine times. The gene calls are TRBV5-7 and TRBJ2-1, with D perhaps TRBD1 (6 bases). Being an ORF, TRBV5-7 has a function that is uncertain. CDR3 length: 14 amino acids. Deletions cut 0 bases from V and 5 bases from J, with 9 bases between. This CDR3 reads CASSLGQENNEQFF. CDR3 nucleotides: TGTGCCAGCAGCTTGGGACAGGAGAACAATGAGCAGTTCTTC.

The rearrangement links TRBV5-4 to TRBJ2-3; 7 bases map to TRBD2. The germline gives CDR1 SGHNT, CDR2 YYREEE (reference sequence). The CDR3 covers 16 residues. The J segment lost 0 bases and the V segment lost 3 bases, leaving 7 bases of the junction unmatched. The CDR3 sequence: CASSWGSGSSTDTQYF. The CDR3 DNA reads TGTGCCAGCAGCTGGGGTAGCGGGTCTAGCACAGATACGCAGTATTTT.

V and J are TRBV5-1 and TRBJ1-6; 8 nucleotides agree with TRBD1. Looked up from germline, CDR1 is SGHRS and CDR2 is YFSETQ. The length of the CDR3 is 15 residues. J lost 5 bases, V lost 2 bases, and 3 bases had no gene match. This CDR3 reads CASSFGQGDNSPLHF. The DNA of the CDR3 is TGCGCCAGCAGCTTCGGACAGGGCGATAATTCACCCCTCCACTTT.

The chain is built from TRBV27 and TRBJ1-2; 8 bases agree with TRBD1. With V trimmed by 3 bases and J by 8 bases, 20 bases remained unmatched. Germline-derived CDR1 and CDR2 are MNHEY and SMNVEV (reference sequence). The CDR3 loop spans 18 amino acids. CDR3 bases: TGTGCCAGCAGTTTGGGGACCGGATCCTCAGGGGGCGCGGGAGGCTACACCTTC. This sequence encodes CASSLGTGSSGGAGGYTF.

This clone appeared a single time. For the CDR3, the DNA is TGTGCCATCAGAGAAACAGGGGGCGCGAACACCGGGGAGCTGTTTTTT. The encoded protein is CAIRETGGANTGELFF. The chain combines TRBV10-3 with TRBJ2-2, with 9 bases lining up with TRBD1. The germline V gene has CDR1 ENHRY and CDR2 SYGVKD. The CDR3 has 16 amino acids. V was pared by 6 bases and J by 0 bases, with 5 bases of the junction left unmatched.

The V call is TRBV27, the J call TRBJ2-1, with TRBD1 matching over 12 bases. The CDR3 is 15 residues long. The V segment lost 5 bases and the J segment 6 bases; nucleotides outside the gene matches: 5. Germline V gives CDR1 MNHEY, CDR2 SMNVEV (reference sequence). The CDR3 is CASSQGQGAGNEQFF. As DNA, the CDR3 is TGTGCCAGCAGTCAGGGACAGGGGGCGGGCAATGAGCAGTTCTTC.

V usage is TRBV27 and J usage is TRBJ1-2; the D gene is possibly TRBD1 (5 bases). The CDR3 runs to 14 residues. Germline values: CDR1 MNHEY, CDR2 SMNVEV (reference sequence). Trimming took 2 bases from V and 8 from J, leaving 15 bases between them. Written as DNA, the CDR3 is TGTGCCAGCAGTTTAGGATGGACACTGTGCGGCTACACCTTC. Amino acids: CASSLGWTLCGYTF.

The rearrangement uses TRBV18 and TRBJ2-5; 11 positions match TRBD1. Germline CDR1 and CDR2: KGHSH and LQKENI. V gave up 3 bases and J gave up 5 bases; unmatched junction bases: 2. This CDR3 contains 14 residues. CDR3 loop: CASSPDRGPETQYF. CDR3 DNA sequence: TGTGCCAGCTCACCGGACAGGGGGCCGGAGACCCAGTACTTC.

The chain is built from TRBV11-2 and TRBJ2-7; no clear D gene. Germline CDR1 reads SGHAT; CDR2 reads FQNNGV. CDR3 size: 12 residues. Deletions cut 5 bases from V and 12 bases from J, with 17 bases between. The CDR3 reads CASSVNPMRGYF. The CDR3, as DNA: TGTGCCAGCAGCGTCAACCCGATGCGAGGGTACTTC. The full variable domain, rest sourced from reference TRBV11-2 and TRBJ2-7, is EAGVAQSPRYKIIEKRQSVAFWCNPISGHATLYWYQQILGQGPKLLIQFQNNGVVDDSQLPKDRFSAERLKGVDSTLKIQPAKLEDSAVYLCASSVNPMRGYFGPGTRLTVT.

The chain carries TRBV19 and TRBJ1-5; 9 bases map to TRBD1. V shed 5 bases and J 2 bases; nucleotides not matched to a gene: 16. Germline CDR1 is LNHDA and CDR2 is SQIVND (reference sequence). CDR3 length equals 19 residues. CDR3 DNA sequence: TGTGCCAGTAGTCCCTCCGGGACAGGGATCCGCCGGGGCAATCAGCCCCAGCATTTT. Protein: CASSPSGTGIRRGNQPQHF.

The V call is TRBV5-6, the J call TRBJ1-4, with D maybe TRBD1 (5 bases). CDR3 length: 15 amino acids. The germline CDR1 and CDR2 sequences are SGHDT and YYEEEE. V lost 2 bases to trimming and J lost 8 bases, with 16 bases between them. The CDR3 loop is CASSLGEGPREKLFF. The CDR3 nucleotides are TGTGCCAGCAGCTTAGGGGAGGGCCCCCGGGAAAAACTGTTTTTT.

The gene calls are TRBV28 and TRBJ2-7, with D possibly TRBD1 on 5 matching bases. CDR3 length: 12 residues. Trimming stripped 2 bases from V and 6 bases from J, with 8 bases between. The germline V gene has CDR1 MDHEN and CDR2 SYDVKM. The CDR3 spells CASSLGAGEQYF. The CDR3 nucleotides are TGTGCCAGCAGTTTAGGGGCTGGCGAGCAGTACTTC.

V and J are TRBV14 and TRBJ1-1; D is undetermined. V was shortened by 4 bases and J by 4 bases, with 16 bases between the two germline ends. Germline assignment: CDR1 SGHDN and CDR2 FVKESK. CDR3 length: 15 amino acids. The CDR3 sequence: CASSPPSGTSTEAFF. CDR3 sequence (DNA): TGTGCCAGCAGCCCCCCCTCAGGCACTTCCACTGAAGCTTTCTTT.

This chain joins TRBV5-6 and TRBJ1-1; a weak D match, TRBD1 (6 bases). This CDR3 has 15 amino acids. In germline, CDR1 is SGHDT, CDR2 YYEEEE. With 0 bases removed from V and 2 bases from J, the gap between germline ends came to 11 bases. CDR3 DNA sequence: TGTGCCAGCAGCTTGGTGGACAGAGATAACACTGAAGCTTTCTTT. As protein: CASSLVDRDNTEAFF.

This chain links TRBV6-1 with TRBJ1-4; weak D call: TRBD1 (5 bases). The CDR3 spans 15 residues. The V and J ends lost 3 bases and 6 bases respectively, with 14 bases between them. The germline CDR1 and CDR2 sequences are MNHNS and SASEGT. In nucleotides, the CDR3 is TGTGCCAGCAGTGATCGACAGTCAATCGATGAAAAACTGTTTTTT. This encodes CASSDRQSIDEKLFF.

The genes are TRBV18 and TRBJ1-3; D is ambiguous. Germline V gene sequence: CDR1 KGHSH, CDR2 LQKENI. The CDR3 runs to 16 residues. The V end lost 5 bases, the J end lost 0 bases, and 14 bases lay between the germline ends. The CDR3 reads CASSMGLIFSGNTIYF. CDR3 coding DNA: TGTGCCAGCTCAATGGGCTTGATCTTCTCTGGAAACACCATATATTTT.

The chain is built from TRBV5-1 and TRBJ2-7; no clear D. CDR3 length: 14 residues. CDR1 SGHRS and CDR2 YFSETQ come from the germline V gene. V shed 0 bases and J shed 7 bases, with 14 bases lying between them. The CDR3: CASSLAAESGEQYF. As DNA, the CDR3 is TGCGCCAGCAGCTTGGCCGCGGAATCGGGTGAGCAGTACTTC.

The rearrangement links TRBV27 to TRBJ1-6; 8 nucleotides match TRBD1. CDR1 and CDR2 (germline): MNHEY, SMNVEV (reference sequence). There are 15 residues in the CDR3. Trimming took 5 bases from V and 8 from J; bases not matched to a gene: 8. In DNA, the CDR3 is TGTGCCAGCAGTCCCTCGGACAGGGAGGATTCACCCCTCCACTTT. It is translated as CASSPSDREDSPLHF.

The chain employs TRBV10-2 and TRBJ2-3; 7 bases match TRBD2. Trimming took 6 bases from V and 0 from J; bases not matched to a gene: 9. The CDR3 has 16 residues. Germline CDR1 reads WSHSY; CDR2 reads SAAADI. Here the CDR3 reads CASRKQRGGSTDTQYF. Written as DNA, the CDR3 is TGCGCCAGCAGAAAACAGCGGGGCGGAAGCACAGATACGCAGTATTTT.

This chain links TRBV14 with TRBJ2-5, with no clear D. With 3 bases removed from V and 2 bases from J, the gap between germline ends came to 7 bases. The CDR3 runs to 13 residues. Germline CDR1 is SGHDN and CDR2 is FVKESK. This CDR3 reads CASSQMTQETQYF. The DNA of the CDR3 is TGTGCCAGCAGCCAGATGACTCAAGAGACCCAGTACTTC.

The chain combines TRBV3-1 (or the pseudogene TRBV3-2) with TRBJ2-5, with D tentatively TRBD1 (5 bases). The V end lost 7 bases, the J end lost 3 bases, and 6 bases lay between the germline ends. Germline lookup yields CDR1 LGHDT and CDR2 YNNKEL (reference sequence). The CDR3 totals 11 residues. The CDR3 region has the DNA TGTGCCAGCACCAGGGAAGAGACCCAGTACTTC. Translated, it gives CASTREETQYF.

This chain links TRBV6-5 with TRBJ2-1, with 8 positions matching TRBD2. CDR1 is MNHEY and CDR2 is SVGAGI in the germline V gene. The CDR3 runs to 14 residues. V shed 7 bases and J 6 bases; nucleotides not matched to a gene: 8. CDR3 sequence reads: CASTGGDPGNEQFF. As DNA, the CDR3 is TGTGCCAGCACCGGGGGGGATCCCGGCAATGAGCAGTTCTTC.